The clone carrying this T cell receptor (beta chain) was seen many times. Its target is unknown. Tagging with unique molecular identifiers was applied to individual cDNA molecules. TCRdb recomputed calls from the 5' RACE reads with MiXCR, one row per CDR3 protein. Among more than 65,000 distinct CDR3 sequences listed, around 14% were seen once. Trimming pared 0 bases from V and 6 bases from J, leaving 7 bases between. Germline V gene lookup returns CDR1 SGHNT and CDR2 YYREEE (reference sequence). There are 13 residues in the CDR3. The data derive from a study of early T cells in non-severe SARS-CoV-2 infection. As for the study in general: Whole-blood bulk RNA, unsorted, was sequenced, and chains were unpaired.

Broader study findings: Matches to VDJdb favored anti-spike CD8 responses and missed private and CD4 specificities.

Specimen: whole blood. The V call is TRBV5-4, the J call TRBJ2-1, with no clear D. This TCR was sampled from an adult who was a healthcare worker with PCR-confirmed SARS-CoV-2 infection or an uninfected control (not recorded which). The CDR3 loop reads CASSLGGRNEQFF. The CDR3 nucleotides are TGTGCCAGCAGCTTGGGTGGTCGCAATGAGCAGTTCTTC.